This is a list of T cell receptor beta chains from one sample in a study of CD4 T cells in relation to SARS-CoV-2 and coronaviruses. The repertoire was sequenced with immunoSEQ multiplex PCR; TCRdb's copy has only in-frame clones and lacks some. The table lists under 65,000 clones, roughly 88% of them singletons. Specimen: memory CD4+ T cells from PBMCs. Source of these receptors: a human donor in good health. Each CDR3 is given with its conserved first and last residue. D genes are given only for firm matches. Expanded clones are given a class, and other clones once, few, many or no size at all.

D gene	V gene	CDR3 length	J gene	clone size	CDR3 protein	CDR3 DNA
.	TRBV27	14	TRBJ1-1	.	CASSFRGAVTEAFF	TGTGCCAGCAGTTTTCGGGGGGCGGTGACTGAAGCTTTCTTT
.	TRBV29-1	13	TRBJ1-5	.	CSVVWGNNQPQHF	TGCAGCGTTGTGTGGGGGAACAATCAGCCCCAGCATTTT
TRBD2	TRBV14	21	TRBJ2-1	few	CASSQDRARLAGLTPNNEQFF	TGTGCCAGCAGCCAAGATCGCGCTAGACTAGCGGGCCTCACACCCAACAATGAGCAGTTCTTC
TRBD1	TRBV29-1	15	TRBJ1-4	.	CSVVGWDRAAEKLFF	TGCAGCGTTGTCGGATGGGACAGGGCGGCAGAAAAACTGTTTTTT
TRBD1	TRBV2	13	TRBJ1-4	.	CASGGQGRIKLFF	TGTGCCAGCGGGGGACAGGGGCGGATCAAACTGTTTTTT
TRBD2	TRBV19	15	TRBJ2-5	.	CASSSGGGNTETQYF	TGTGCCAGTAGTTCGGGAGGGGGTAATACCGAGACCCAGTACTTC
.	TRBV5-1	14	TRBJ2-2	.	CASSLGLYTGELFF	TGCGCCAGCAGCTTGGGACTTTACACCGGGGAGCTGTTTTTT
.	TRBV5-8	13	TRBJ2-1	.	CASSSGLYNEQFF	TGTGCCAGCAGCTCGGGACTCTACAATGAGCAGTTCTTC
.	TRBV4-1	16	TRBJ1-2	.	CASSQERTASMWGYTF	TGCGCCAGCAGCCAAGAACGGACAGCCAGTATGTGGGGCTACACCTTC
.	TRBV5-1	15	TRBJ2-2	.	CASSLSQSPTGELFF	TGCGCCAGCAGCTTGTCCCAAAGTCCCACCGGGGAGCTGTTTTTT
.	TRBV7-9	14	TRBJ1-2	.	CASRPQENYYGYTF	TGTGCCAGCAGACCTCAGGAAAATTACTATGGCTACACCTTC
.	TRBV6-4	17	TRBJ2-2	.	CASSQHTGPANTGELFF	TGTGCCAGCAGCCAACATACAGGACCCGCGAACACCGGGGAGCTGTTTTTT
.	TRBV7-3	14	TRBJ1-1	.	CASSRSNRDTEAFF	TGTGCCAGCAGCCGTAGCAACAGGGACACTGAAGCTTTCTTT
TRBD1	TRBV6-6	16	TRBJ1-5	.	CATRENTGAPNQPQHF	TGTGCCACCCGAGAAAATACAGGGGCCCCCAATCAGCCCCAGCATTTT
.	TRBV5-1	15	TRBJ2-7	.	CASSPDQVPSYEQYF	TGCGCCAGCTCCCCGGACCAGGTCCCCTCCTACGAGCAGTACTTC
TRBD1	TRBV18	18	TRBJ1-2	.	CASSQGGTGGKEGHGYTF	TGTGCCAGCTCACAAGGCGGGACAGGGGGCAAGGAGGGGCATGGCTACACCTTC
.	TRBV7-9	14	TRBJ1-4	.	CASSTRTDNEKLFF	TGTGCCAGCAGCACCCGGACAGATAATGAAAAACTGTTTTTT
TRBD1	TRBV19	15	TRBJ2-1	.	CASSKGTVRSNEQFF	TGTGCCAGTAGTAAAGGGACAGTCCGGAGCAATGAGCAGTTCTTC
.	TRBV11-3	15	TRBJ2-3	.	CASSLMGSSTDTQYF	TGTGCCAGCAGCTTAATGGGTTCTAGCACAGATACGCAGTATTTT
.	TRBV28	15	TRBJ2-6	once	CASSMRRLGANVLTF	TGTGCCAGCAGTATGAGGAGATTGGGGGCCAACGTCCTGACTTTC
.	TRBV6-5	13	TRBJ1-1	.	CASRGGPNTEAFF	TGTGCCAGCAGAGGGGGACCGAACACTGAAGCTTTCTTT
.	TRBV2	14	TRBJ2-7	.	CASQERAFAYEQYF	TGTGCCTCTCAGGAGCGAGCATTCGCCTACGAGCAGTACTTC
.	TRBV7-2	15	TRBJ2-1	.	CASSEQSLRDNEQFF	TGTGCCAGCAGCGAACAGTCCCTGCGGGACAATGAGCAGTTCTTC
.	TRBV7-2	15	TRBJ1-4	.	CASTLSTGPNEKLFF	TGTGCCAGCACCTTAAGTACAGGGCCTAATGAAAAACTGTTTTTT
.	TRBV28	16	TRBJ2-1	.	CASSLIRLASNNEQFF	TGTGCCAGCAGTTTAATCCGCCTAGCGTCTAACAATGAGCAGTTCTTC
.	TRBV15	15	TRBJ2-1	.	CATSRDVAAGNEQFF	TGTGCCACCAGCAGAGATGTGGCGGCAGGCAATGAGCAGTTCTTC
TRBD1	TRBV5-1	19	TRBJ1-5	.	CASSLGPGQGGAEDQPQHF	TGCGCCAGCAGCTTGGGACCGGGACAGGGTGGAGCAGAGGATCAGCCCCAGCATTTT
.	TRBV6-5	15	TRBJ2-3	.	CASSPGSVRTDTQYF	TGTGCCAGCAGCCCGGGCAGCGTACGCACAGATACGCAGTATTTT
TRBD1	TRBV23-1	15	TRBJ1-4	.	CASRTGGTTNEKLFF	TGCGCCAGCAGGACAGGGGGAACGACTAATGAAAAACTGTTTTTT
TRBD2	TRBV10-1	17	TRBJ2-1	.	CASSGTSGSGRAGEQFF	TGCGCCAGCAGTGGGACTAGCGGGAGTGGTCGAGCGGGTGAGCAGTTCTTC
.	TRBV5-6	14	TRBJ2-1	.	CASSFDGAGNEQFF	TGTGCCAGCAGCTTCGACGGGGCAGGGAATGAGCAGTTCTTC
.	TRBV7-6	15	TRBJ1-3	.	CASSPGTSSGNTIYF	TGTGCCAGCAGCCCGGGGACAAGCTCTGGAAACACCATATATTTT
TRBD1	TRBV7-2	15	TRBJ2-7	.	CASSKPGQGHYEQYF	TGTGCCAGCAGCAAACCGGGACAGGGCCACTACGAGCAGTACTTC
TRBD2	TRBV20-1	15	TRBJ2-7	.	CSASKTSGVSYEQYF	TGCAGTGCTAGTAAAACTAGCGGGGTATCCTACGAGCAGTACTTC
.	TRBV2	13	TRBJ1-2	few	CASAAGPGYGYTF	TGTGCCAGCGCTGCAGGGCCTGGCTATGGCTACACCTTC
.	TRBV28	11	TRBJ2-1	few	CASSSWRNEFF	TGTGCCAGCAGTTCCTGGCGGAACGAGTTCTTC
TRBD1	TRBV5-1	14	TRBJ2-7	.	CASSSGQVSSEQYF	TGCGCCAGCAGCTCAGGACAGGTATCCTCCGAGCAGTACTTC
.	TRBV29-1	23	TRBJ1-3	once	CSVEDPAGTRGTLRRREGCTIYF	TGCAGCGTTGAAGACCCCGCCGGCACAAGGGGGACTCTGAGAAGGCGGGAAGGATGCACCATATATTTT
TRBD2	TRBV7-2	16	TRBJ2-7	.	CASSLGASGRAYEQYF	TGTGCCAGCAGCTTAGGGGCTAGCGGGAGAGCGTACGAGCAGTACTTC
.	TRBV6-1	16	TRBJ2-3	.	CASSEFSSLRTDTQYF	TGTGCCAGCAGTGAATTTTCTAGTCTGCGCACAGATACGCAGTATTTT
.	TRBV18	14	TRBJ2-4	.	CASSPTGAKNIQYF	TGTGCCAGCTCACCTACCGGGGCCAAAAACATTCAGTACTTC
TRBD1	TRBV11-2	17	TRBJ2-7	.	CASSSRQTGAQPYEQYF	TGTGCCAGCAGCTCCCGACAGACAGGGGCCCAGCCCTACGAGCAGTACTTC
TRBD2	TRBV7-8	16	TRBJ2-5	.	CASSLETSGDQETQYF	TGTGCCAGCAGCTTAGAGACTAGCGGGGACCAAGAGACCCAGTACTTC
.	TRBV30	12	TRBJ2-7	.	CAWRQGPTEQYF	TGTGCCTGGAGGCAGGGCCCGACCGAGCAGTACTTC
.	TRBV6-5	13	TRBJ2-5	.	CASSLGYQETQYF	TGTGCCAGCAGTCTCGGATACCAAGAGACCCAGTACTTC
.	TRBV6-5	15	TRBJ2-7	.	CASRGLGQSSYEQYF	TGTGCCAGCAGGGGTTTAGGACAGAGTTCCTACGAGCAGTACTTC
.	TRBV27	15	TRBJ2-7	.	CASMSPGAHAYEQYF	TGTGCCAGCATGAGTCCCGGAGCACATGCTTACGAGCAGTACTTC